This T cell receptor beta chain originates from a study of shared clonotypes between healthy human individuals (dated by TCRdb to the early 2020s). With respect to the entire study: Three men and a couple of women, aged 18 to 49 years, made up the cohort. Per donor, three plates each were used for CD4 naive and CD4 memory, two for CD8 naive, and one for CD8 memory. Blood TCR repertoires of several healthy adults were deeply sequenced to estimate repertoire size and the extent of clonotype sharing between individuals. Libraries were prepared and TCR repertoires were sequenced by different laboratories using diverse techniques, in order to increase sequencing depth and limit assay-specific biases. Leukapheresis yielded between about 0.85 and 10 billion PBMCs per donor.

General findings and caveats noted by the study authors: Naive subsets generally had larger estimated clonotype richness than memory subsets. Across a handful of donors, about 5% of naive CD4, over 3% of naive CD8, about 2.3% of memory CD4, and around 0.4% of memory CD8 clonotypes were shared. Because the study included a small number of donors, the genetic and exposure-history diversity represented was limited. Only blood was sampled, and tissue TCR repertoires likely differ from those in blood. Pairwise subsampling indicated that sequencing depth was expected to affect the degree of clonotype sharing among donors. Clonotypes shared by all four sorted-subset donors showed higher generation probabilities than non-shared clonotypes. Incomplete sequencing was indicated by rarefaction of sorted-subset datasets, despite the large sequencing depth.

CDR1 and CDR2 were assigned from the germline V gene as MDHEN and SYDVKM. The CDR3 measures 15 amino acids from cysteine to phenylalanine. The CDR3 DNA has 45 bases and is translated from base 1. V was cut back by 0 bases and J by 4 bases, leaving a gap of 12 bases between them. TCR CDR3 regions were amplified from genomic DNA by multiplex PCR using the deep immunoSEQ assay. Genomic DNA extracted from each cell subset was distributed evenly over all wells of several immunoSEQ 96-well plates, and each plate served as one replicate. For sorted subsets, 200 to 250 ng of genomic DNA, equivalent to tens of thousands of T cell genomes, went into each replicate PCR. Purified libraries were quantified with a Qubit 3.0 fluorometer, sized on a Bioanalyzer 2100, and re-quantified with the KAPA Library Quantification kit. Every immunoSEQ 96-well plate was sequenced on a separate single-read 150-cycle Illumina NextSeq 550 flow cell. The study's processing was this. Because the immunoSEQ output held only junctional sequences and lacked quality scores, the filtering could not match the filtering applied to full-length reads. Sequences were annotated with PyIR, a Python wrapper for IgBLAST v1.9, and V/J genes and CDR3 were assigned using IMGT germline references. Reads were filtered out if the reads had weak V/J assignments (E-value above 1e-6), no CDR3, stop codons, out-of-frame junctions, or ambiguous translated residues. A V3J clonotype was defined by an identical inferred V gene, J gene, and CDR3 amino acid sequence. Percentage overlap between repertoires was computed as shared unique clonotypes divided by the size of the smaller repertoire. RTK rarefaction, the Chao1 estimator, and Recon v2.1 estimates of unobserved clonotypes were used to assess repertoire richness. OLGA was used to compute generation probabilities for all TCRbeta clonotypes that the gDNA method yielded from a few donors. The clones in this table, taken by TCRdb from immuneACCESS, are in-frame only. Not every clone is retained; where verified, under half of the shortfall comes from an unresolved V gene, and the cause of the rest is unknown. From that table come the V and J calls and clone size; the DNA was used to work out D and trimming. The sample records 950,000 to 1,100,000 clones, about 75% of which are singletons. About 1.5% of the sample is in the top ten clones.

Donors were healthy HIV-negative adults with no recently reported acute infections or vaccinations. All donors were Caucasian adults living in Nashville, Tennessee, USA. Magnetic negative selection was used to enrich CD4+ T cells, after which naive cells were positively selected on CD45RA and the negative fraction became the memory subset. Blood was collected by leukapheresis, and PBMCs were isolated by Ficoll-Histopaque density gradient centrifugation and then cryopreserved in liquid nitrogen vapor phase. Analytical flow cytometry was used to check the purity and quantity of each magnetically sorted T cell population. From each sorted fraction, genomic DNA was isolated and quantified by UV absorbance on a Nanodrop 2000c. Remarks on this clone: It lacks a known antigen. No per-base quality is available; no much larger clone lies one base away.

The receptor comes from a young man in good health. Sequenced: memory CD4+ T cells sorted from blood. The cell subset or site label corresponds to: CD45RA-negative fraction. The rearranged segments are TRBV28 and TRBJ1-1, with a weak D call of TRBD1 (5 bases match). The nucleotide sequence reads TGTGCCAGCAGTTTATGGCGGGGGAGTGTCACTGAAGCTTTCTTT. Its protein is CASSLWRGSVTEAFF.